Below, 16 T cell receptor beta chains from the same sample are listed, as sequenced in a study of vaccination and CD4 T cells after COVID-19. Oncomine TCR Beta short-read sequencing was applied to DNA from cultured CD4+ T cells. TCRdb recomputed calls from the PCR reads with MiXCR, one row per CDR3 protein. Here the sample spans approximately 12,000 distinct CDR3 sequences, almost 65% being singletons. Indicated treatment: 10-day PBMC culture with coronavirus spike peptide pools or control peptides (ViraFEST assay). These receptors' targets are unknown. The sequencing used CD4+ T cells from blood, cultured in vitro, collected before SARS-CoV-2 vaccination. The receptor source for this set is a human donor who had recovered from COVID-19.

The CDR3 spells CATGASGLASIEQYF. DNA of the CDR3: TGTGCCACAGGGGCCTCCGGACTAGCAAGCATCGAGCAGTACTTC. The chain joins TRBV10-3 to TRBJ2-7; 8 bases fit TRBD2. This CDR3 comprises 15 residues. With 10 bases clipped from V and 6 bases from J, the junction kept 17 bases outside the gene matches. CDR1 and CDR2 from the germline V gene are ENHRY and SYGVKD.

The rearrangement uses TRBV7-3 and TRBJ2-1, with D hard to call. The CDR3 runs to 15 residues. CDR1 is SGHTA and CDR2 is FQGTGA in the germline V gene. Trimming shortened V by 1 base and J by 3 bases, and 10 bases separated the two germline ends. CDR3: CASSLSRSVYNEQFF. CDR3 bases: TGTGCCAGCAGCTTAAGTCGGTCGGTCTACAATGAGCAGTTCTTC.

The chain combines TRBV7-9 with TRBJ2-5; D gene unclear. The CDR3 extends over 14 amino acids. V lost 0 bases and J lost 1, with 6 bases in between. Looked up from germline, CDR1 is SEHNR and CDR2 is FQNEAQ (reference sequence). This chain's CDR3 is CASSLAGSQETQYF. In DNA, the CDR3 is TGTGCCAGCAGCTTAGCGGGCAGCCAAGAGACCCAGTACTTC.

Only one count was recorded for this clonotype. The rearrangement links TRBV2 to TRBJ1-5; no reliable D call. Germline V gives CDR1 SNHLY, CDR2 FYNNEI. The CDR3 loop spans 16 amino acids. V gave up 4 bases and J gave up 0 bases, with 13 bases separating them. CDR3 in DNA: TGTGCCAGCAGTGTTGGGGAGGACTATAGCAATCAGCCCCAGCATTTT. Translation: CASSVGEDYSNQPQHF.

The chain carries TRBV21-1 and TRBJ2-1; the table's D call, TRBD1, was not checked against the DNA. TRBV21-1 is labeled a pseudogene. This CDR3 contains 12 residues. CDR3 sequence: CAPNHGDDEQFF. DNA of the CDR3: TGTGCCCCTAATCATGGGGACGATGAGCAGTTCTTC.

The chain links TRBV15 to TRBJ1-5; D gene uncertain. The V end lost 5 bases, the J end lost 7 bases, and 18 bases lay between the germline ends. This CDR3 region has 15 residues. Looked up from germline, CDR1 is LNHNV and CDR2 is YYDKDF (reference sequence). CDR3 residues: CATSAPPPGGQPQHF. DNA for the CDR3: TGTGCCACCAGCGCTCCCCCGCCGGGAGGGCAGCCCCAGCATTTT.

This clonotype has a handful of counts. The V gene is TRBV20-1, the J gene TRBJ2-5; no reliable D call. Per the germline V gene, CDR1 is DFQATT and CDR2 is SNEGSKA (reference sequence). V was cut by 6 bases and J by 4 bases, with 18 bases left in between. The CDR3 loop spans 14 amino acids. This CDR3 is CSANYIEGRETQYF. CDR3 nucleotides: TGCAGTGCCAATTACATCGAAGGTCGAGAGACCCAGTACTTC.

As concerns this clonotype: The CDR3 does not end in the conserved phenylalanine or tryptophan, so this is likely a read error. This chain connects TRBV6-1 to TRBJ1-2, with 10 bases lining up with TRBD1. The length of the CDR3 is 14 residues. The V and J ends lost 6 bases and 5 bases, in that order; junction bases with no gene match: 6. Germline CDR1 MNHNS, CDR2 SASEGT. CDR3 bases: TGTGCCAGCAGCCTAGGACAGGGGGTATATGGCTACACCCTC. This codes for CASSLGQGVYGYTL.

In DNA, the CDR3 is TGTGCCAGCAGTTCCGGACAGGGCAGGGGGGACGAGCAGTACTTC. Its protein is CASSSGQGRGDEQYF. The chain couples TRBV28 to TRBJ2-7, with 8 bases identical to TRBD1. CDR3 length equals 15 residues. Germline-derived CDR1 and CDR2 are MDHEN and SYDVKM. V was clipped by 4 bases and J by 5 bases; unmatched bases: 10.

The chain carries TRBV7-3 and TRBJ2-2; TRBD2 matches at 10 bases. V was clipped by 5 bases and J by 7 bases; unmatched bases: 10. This CDR3 contains 16 residues. Germline loops: CDR1 SGHTA, CDR2 FQGTGA. CDR3 sequence (DNA): TGTGCCAGCAGCCTCACCGGGACTAGCGTCGGCGGGGAGCTGTTTTTT. It encodes CASSLTGTSVGGELFF.

CDR3 DNA sequence: TGTGCCAGTTCGAACTCGCGCTACGAGCAGTACTTC. It is translated as CASSNSRYEQYF. The chain links TRBV19 to TRBJ2-7, with D uncertain. The CDR3 totals 12 residues. Looked up from germline, CDR1 is LNHDA and CDR2 is SQIVND (reference sequence). The V gene lost 8 bases and the J gene lost 3 bases, with 11 bases spanning the gap.

This clonotype was seen only once. The V call is TRBV27, the J call TRBJ2-3; D is unclear. There are 13 residues in the CDR3. Germline V gene lookup returns CDR1 MNHEY and CDR2 SMNVEV (reference sequence). Trimming cost V 5 bases and J 2 bases, with 8 bases left between them. CDR3 amino acids: CASSPGPTDTQYF. CDR3 nucleotide sequence: TGTGCCAGCAGTCCCGGACCCACAGATACGCAGTATTTT.

V and J are TRBV7-3 and TRBJ2-5; the match to TRBD1 covers 7 bases. CDR1 and CDR2 (germline): SGHTA, FQGTGA. The CDR3 has 13 amino acids. V lost 2 bases and J lost 5; bases outside the gene matches: 2. CDR3 bases: TGTGCCAGCAGCTTACTGACAGGGGAGACCCAGTACTTC. Translation: CASSLLTGETQYF.

This clonotype was picked up a small number of times. CDR3 bases: TGCAGTGCTAGAGCAAACCGGGAGTACCAAGAGACCCAGTACTTC. As protein: CSARANREYQETQYF. This chain uses TRBV20-1 with TRBJ2-5, with a possible D match to TRBD2 (6 bases). The V gene's germline CDR1 is DFQATT and CDR2 SNEGSKA (reference sequence). V was shortened by 1 base and J by 0 bases, with 12 bases between the two germline ends. This CDR3 region has 15 residues.

The rearrangement links TRBV29-1 to TRBJ2-7; possible D gene TRBD1, 5 bases. The CDR3 has 13 residues. The V end was cut by 7 bases, the J end by 0 bases, with 13 bases between. In germline, CDR1 is SQVTM, CDR2 ANQGSEA. In DNA form, the CDR3 reads TGCAGCGCAACCCAGGGTTACTCCTACGAGCAGTACTTC. Translated, it gives CSATQGYSYEQYF.

The gene calls are TRBV15 and TRBJ1-1, with a tentative D call TRBD1 (5 bases). From germline, CDR1 is LNHNV and CDR2 YYDKDF (reference sequence). This CDR3 is built from 13 residues. V was clipped by 6 bases and J by 1 base, with 9 bases between them. The CDR3 region has the DNA TGTGCCACCAGTTTACAGGAGAACACTGAAGCTTTCTTT. Translating gives CATSLQENTEAFF.